This T cell receptor (beta chain) was sequenced during a study of T cell changes during pregnancy in multiple sclerosis. With V trimmed by 4 bases and J by 8 bases, 13 bases remained unmatched. The CDR3 spans 16 residues. In germline, CDR1 is SEHNR, CDR2 FQNEAQ (reference sequence). The data were produced by immunoSEQ multiplex PCR, yet TCRdb's version contains in-frame clones alone and is incomplete. The top ten clones hold 1.5% of a sample with about 110,000 clones, more than 85% of them seen once. V is TRBV7-9 and J is TRBJ2-2; 7 bases match TRBD2. Sequenced material: peripheral blood, taken in the third trimester of pregnancy. This clonotype originated in a female donor with multiple sclerosis, enrolled in a pregnancy study. The CDR3 loop is CASSSGDYLREGELFF. The DNA of the CDR3 is TGTGCCAGCAGCTCGGGGGACTACCTCCGGGAAGGGGAGCTGTTTTTT.